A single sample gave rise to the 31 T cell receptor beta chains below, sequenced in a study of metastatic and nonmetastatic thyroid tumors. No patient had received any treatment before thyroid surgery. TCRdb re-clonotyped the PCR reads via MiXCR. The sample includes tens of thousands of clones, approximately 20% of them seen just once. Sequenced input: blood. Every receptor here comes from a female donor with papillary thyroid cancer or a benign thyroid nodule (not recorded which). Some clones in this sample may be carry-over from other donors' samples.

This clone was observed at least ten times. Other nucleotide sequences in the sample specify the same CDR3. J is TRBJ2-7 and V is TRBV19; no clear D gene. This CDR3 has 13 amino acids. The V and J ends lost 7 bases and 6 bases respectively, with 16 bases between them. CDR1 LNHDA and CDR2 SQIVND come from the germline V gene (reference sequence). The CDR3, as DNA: TGTGCCAGTATAGGGCCTACATCGGGCGAGCAGTACTTC. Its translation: CASIGPTSGEQYF.

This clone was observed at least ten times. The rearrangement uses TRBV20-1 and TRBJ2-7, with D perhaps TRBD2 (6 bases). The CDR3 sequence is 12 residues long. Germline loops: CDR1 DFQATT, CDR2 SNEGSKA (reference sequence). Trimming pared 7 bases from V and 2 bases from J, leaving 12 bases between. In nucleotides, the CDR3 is TGCAGTGTCAGGGACTTACCCTACGAGCAGTACTTC. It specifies CSVRDLPYEQYF.

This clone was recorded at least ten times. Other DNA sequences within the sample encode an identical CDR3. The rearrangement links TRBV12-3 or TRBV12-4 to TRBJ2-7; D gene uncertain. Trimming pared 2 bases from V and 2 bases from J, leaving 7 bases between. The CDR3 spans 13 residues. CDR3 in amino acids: CASSLTTAYEQYF. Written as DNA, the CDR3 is TGTGCCAGCAGTTTAACCACCGCCTACGAGCAGTACTTC.

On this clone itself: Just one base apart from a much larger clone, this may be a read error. The CDR3 region is CASFGLYGYTF. The CDR3, as DNA: TGTGCCAGCTTCGGCCTCTATGGCTACACCTTC. This sequence joins TRBV25-1 and TRBJ1-2, with unresolved D. Trimming took off 8 bases at V and 4 bases at J, with 8 bases between the two ends. CDR1 is MGHDK, CDR2 SYGVNS, per germline. The CDR3 sequence is 11 residues long.

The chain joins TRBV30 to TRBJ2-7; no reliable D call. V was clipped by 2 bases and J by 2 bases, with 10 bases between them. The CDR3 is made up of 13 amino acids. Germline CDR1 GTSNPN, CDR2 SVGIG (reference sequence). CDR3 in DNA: TGTGCCTGGAGTCCTCCGACCCCCTACGAGCAGTACTTC. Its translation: CAWSPPTPYEQYF.

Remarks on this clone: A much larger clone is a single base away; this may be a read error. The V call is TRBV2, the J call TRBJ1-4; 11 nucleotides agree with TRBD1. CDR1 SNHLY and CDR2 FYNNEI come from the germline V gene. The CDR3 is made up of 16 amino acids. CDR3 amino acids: CASSERGQGEEEKLVF. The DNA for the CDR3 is TGTGCCAGCAGTGAACGGGGACAGGGGGAAGAAGAAAAACTGGTTTTT.

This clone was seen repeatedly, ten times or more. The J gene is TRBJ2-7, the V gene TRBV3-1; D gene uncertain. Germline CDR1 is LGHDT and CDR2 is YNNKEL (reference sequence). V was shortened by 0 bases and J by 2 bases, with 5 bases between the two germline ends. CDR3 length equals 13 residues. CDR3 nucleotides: TGTGCCAGCAGCCAAGAACGAACCTACGAGCAGTACTTC. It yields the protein CASSQERTYEQYF.

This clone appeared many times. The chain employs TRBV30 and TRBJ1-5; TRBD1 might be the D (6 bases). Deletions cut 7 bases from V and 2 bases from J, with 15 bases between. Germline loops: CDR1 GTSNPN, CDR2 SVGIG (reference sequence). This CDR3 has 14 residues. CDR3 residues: CAFTGGNGNQPQHF. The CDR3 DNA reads TGTGCCTTCACGGGGGGCAATGGCAATCAGCCCCAGCATTTT.

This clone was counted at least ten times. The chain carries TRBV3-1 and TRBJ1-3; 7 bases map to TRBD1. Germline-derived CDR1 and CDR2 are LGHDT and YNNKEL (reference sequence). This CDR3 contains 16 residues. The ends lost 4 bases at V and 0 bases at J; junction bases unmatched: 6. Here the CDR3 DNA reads TGTGCCAGCAGCCTAGGGACAGCCACCTCTGGAAACACCATATATTTT. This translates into CASSLGTATSGNTIYF.

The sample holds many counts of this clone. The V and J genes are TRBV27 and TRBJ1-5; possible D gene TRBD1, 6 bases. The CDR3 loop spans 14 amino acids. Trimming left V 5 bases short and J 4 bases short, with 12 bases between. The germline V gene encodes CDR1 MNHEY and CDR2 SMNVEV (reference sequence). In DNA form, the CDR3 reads TGTGCCAGCAGTCCCGTTAGGGGGAATCAGCCCCAGCATTTT. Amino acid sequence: CASSPVRGNQPQHF.

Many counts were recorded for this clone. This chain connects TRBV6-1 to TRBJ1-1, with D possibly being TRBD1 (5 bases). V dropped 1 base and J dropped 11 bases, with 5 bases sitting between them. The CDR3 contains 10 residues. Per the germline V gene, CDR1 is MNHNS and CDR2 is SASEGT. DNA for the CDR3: TGTGCCAGCAGTGAAGAGGGGGCTTTCTTT. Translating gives CASSEEGAFF.

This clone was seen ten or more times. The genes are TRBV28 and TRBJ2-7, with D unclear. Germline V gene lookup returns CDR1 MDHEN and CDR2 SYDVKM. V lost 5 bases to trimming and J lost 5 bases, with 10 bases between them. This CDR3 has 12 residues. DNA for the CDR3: TGTGCCAGCAGTACGGGCACGGACGAGCAGTACTTC. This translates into CASSTGTDEQYF.

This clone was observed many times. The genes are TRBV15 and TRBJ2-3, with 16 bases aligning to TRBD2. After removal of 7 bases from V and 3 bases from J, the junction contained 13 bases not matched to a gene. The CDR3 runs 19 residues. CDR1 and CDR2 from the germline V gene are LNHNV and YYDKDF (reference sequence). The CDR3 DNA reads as TGTGCCACCAAAGTCGGTGAACCGGGACTAGCGGGAGGGACAGATACGCAGTATTTT. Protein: CATKVGEPGLAGGTDTQYF.

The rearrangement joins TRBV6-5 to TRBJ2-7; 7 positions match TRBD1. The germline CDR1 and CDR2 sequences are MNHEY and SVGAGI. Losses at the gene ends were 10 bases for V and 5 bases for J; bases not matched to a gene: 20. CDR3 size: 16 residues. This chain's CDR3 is CATSYLTDRDGNEQYF. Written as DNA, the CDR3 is TGTGCCACAAGTTATTTGACCGACAGGGATGGCAACGAGCAGTACTTC.

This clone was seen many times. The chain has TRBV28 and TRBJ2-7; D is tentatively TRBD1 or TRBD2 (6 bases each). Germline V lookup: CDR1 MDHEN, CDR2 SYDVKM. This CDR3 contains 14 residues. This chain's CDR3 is CATRGASRSYEQYF. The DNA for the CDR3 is TGTGCAACAAGGGGGGCTAGCCGATCCTACGAGCAGTACTTC.

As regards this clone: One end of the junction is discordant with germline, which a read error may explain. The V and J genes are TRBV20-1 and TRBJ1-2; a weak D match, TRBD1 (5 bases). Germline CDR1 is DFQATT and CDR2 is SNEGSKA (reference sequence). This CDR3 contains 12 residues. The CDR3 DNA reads TGCAGTGCGCAGAATCAGGGAAGAGGCTACTCCTTC. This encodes CSAQNQGRGYSF.

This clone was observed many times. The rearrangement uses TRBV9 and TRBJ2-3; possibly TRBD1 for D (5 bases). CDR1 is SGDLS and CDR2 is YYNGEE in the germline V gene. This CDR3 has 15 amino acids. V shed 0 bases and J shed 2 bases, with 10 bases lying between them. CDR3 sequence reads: CASSVGGIHTDTQYF. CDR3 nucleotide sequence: TGTGCCAGCAGCGTAGGGGGCATACACACAGATACGCAGTATTTT.

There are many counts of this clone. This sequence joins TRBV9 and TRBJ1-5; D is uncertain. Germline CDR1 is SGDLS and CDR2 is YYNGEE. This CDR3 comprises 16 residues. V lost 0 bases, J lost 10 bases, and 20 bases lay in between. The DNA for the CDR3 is TGTGCCAGCAGCGTAGTAGGTTCTACCCCCGAATTCCCCCAGCATTTT. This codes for CASSVVGSTPEFPQHF.

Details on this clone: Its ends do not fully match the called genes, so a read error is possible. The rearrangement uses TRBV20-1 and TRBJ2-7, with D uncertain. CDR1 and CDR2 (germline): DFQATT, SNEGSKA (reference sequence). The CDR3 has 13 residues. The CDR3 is CSARPHPGLELYF. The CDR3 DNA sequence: TGCAGTGCTAGACCCCATCCGGGCCTTGAGCTGTACTTC.

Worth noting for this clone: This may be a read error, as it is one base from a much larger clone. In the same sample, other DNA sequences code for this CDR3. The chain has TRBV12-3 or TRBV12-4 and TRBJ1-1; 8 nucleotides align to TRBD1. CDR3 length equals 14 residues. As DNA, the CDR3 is TGTGCCAGCAGTGCCCGACAGGGGAACACTGAGGCTTTCTTT. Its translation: CASSARQGNTEAFF.

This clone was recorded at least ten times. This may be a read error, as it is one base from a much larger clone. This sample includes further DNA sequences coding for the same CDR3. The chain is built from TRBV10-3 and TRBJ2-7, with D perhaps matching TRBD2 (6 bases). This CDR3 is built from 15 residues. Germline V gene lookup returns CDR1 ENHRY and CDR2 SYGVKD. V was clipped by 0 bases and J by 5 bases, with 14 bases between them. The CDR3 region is CAISESGGIRDEQYF. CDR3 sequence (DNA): TGTGCCATCAGTGAGTCAGGCGGGATTAGAGACGAGCAGTACTTC.

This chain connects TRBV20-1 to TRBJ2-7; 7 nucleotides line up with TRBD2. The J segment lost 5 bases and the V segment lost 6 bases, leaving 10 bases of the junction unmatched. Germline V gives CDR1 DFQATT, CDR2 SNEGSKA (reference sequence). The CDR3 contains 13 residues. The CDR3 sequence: CSAGEGGPDEQYF. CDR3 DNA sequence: TGCAGTGCGGGGGAGGGAGGGCCGGACGAGCAGTACTTC.

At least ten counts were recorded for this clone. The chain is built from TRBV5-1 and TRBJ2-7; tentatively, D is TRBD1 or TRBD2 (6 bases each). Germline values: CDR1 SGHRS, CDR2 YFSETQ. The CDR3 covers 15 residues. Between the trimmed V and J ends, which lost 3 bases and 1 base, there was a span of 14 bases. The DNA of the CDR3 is TGCGCCAGCAGCTCCACCGGGGGCAGGTCCTACGAGCAGTACTTC. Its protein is CASSSTGGRSYEQYF.

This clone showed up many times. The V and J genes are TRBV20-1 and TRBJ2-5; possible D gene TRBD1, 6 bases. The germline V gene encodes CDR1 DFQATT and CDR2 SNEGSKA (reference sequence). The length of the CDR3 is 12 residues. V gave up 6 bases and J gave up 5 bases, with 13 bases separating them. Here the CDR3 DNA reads TGCAGTGCGCAAACAGGGCTGGAGACCCAGTACTTC. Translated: CSAQTGLETQYF.

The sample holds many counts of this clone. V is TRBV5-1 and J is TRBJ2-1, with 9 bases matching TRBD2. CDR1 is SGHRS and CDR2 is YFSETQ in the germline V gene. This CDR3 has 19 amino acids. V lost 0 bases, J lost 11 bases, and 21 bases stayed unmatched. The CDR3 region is CASSLEGWSAGGAPLKQFF. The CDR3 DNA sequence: TGCGCCAGCAGCTTGGAAGGGTGGTCAGCGGGAGGAGCTCCTCTAAAGCAGTTCTTC.

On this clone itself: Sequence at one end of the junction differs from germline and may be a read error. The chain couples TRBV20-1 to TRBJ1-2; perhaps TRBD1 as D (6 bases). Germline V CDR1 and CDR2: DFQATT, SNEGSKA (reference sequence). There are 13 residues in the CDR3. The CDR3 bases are TGCAGTGTCTGGCCGGCAGGGGACTATTGCTACACCTTC. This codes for CSVWPAGDYCYTF.

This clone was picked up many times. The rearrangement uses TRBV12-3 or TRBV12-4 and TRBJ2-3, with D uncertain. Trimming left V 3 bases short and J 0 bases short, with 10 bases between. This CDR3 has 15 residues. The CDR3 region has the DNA TGTGCCAGCAGTTTGAGTGGTTATAGCACAGATACGCAGTATTTT. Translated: CASSLSGYSTDTQYF.

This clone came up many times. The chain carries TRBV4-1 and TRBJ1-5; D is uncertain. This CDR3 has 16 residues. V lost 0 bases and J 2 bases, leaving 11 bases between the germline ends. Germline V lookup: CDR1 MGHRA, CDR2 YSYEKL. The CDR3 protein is CASSQEKGRRNQPQHF. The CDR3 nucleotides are TGCGCCAGCAGCCAAGAGAAGGGTCGGCGCAATCAGCCCCAGCATTTT.

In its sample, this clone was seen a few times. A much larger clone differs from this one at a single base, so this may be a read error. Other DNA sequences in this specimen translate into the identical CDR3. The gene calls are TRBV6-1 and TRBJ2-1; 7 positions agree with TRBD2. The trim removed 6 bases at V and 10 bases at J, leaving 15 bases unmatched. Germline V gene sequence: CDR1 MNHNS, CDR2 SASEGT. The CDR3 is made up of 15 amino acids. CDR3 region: CASSRTSGGHGEQFF. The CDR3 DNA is TGTGCCAGCAGCCGGACTAGTGGGGGTCACGGGGAGCAGTTCTTC.

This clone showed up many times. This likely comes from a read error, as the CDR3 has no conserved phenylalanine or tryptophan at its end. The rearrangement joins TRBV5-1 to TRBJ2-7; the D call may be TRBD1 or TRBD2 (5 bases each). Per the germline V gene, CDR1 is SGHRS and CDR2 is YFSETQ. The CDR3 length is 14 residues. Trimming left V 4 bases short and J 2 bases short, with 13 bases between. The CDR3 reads CASSTRDGAYEQYL. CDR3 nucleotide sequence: TGCGCCAGCAGCACCCGGGACGGGGCCTACGAGCAGTACCTC.

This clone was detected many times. The CDR3 loop is CASSYGTYQETQYF. In nucleotides, the CDR3 is TGTGCCAGCAGTTACGGGACGTACCAAGAGACCCAGTACTTC. The chain links TRBV6-5 to TRBJ2-5; D is possibly TRBD1 or TRBD2 (5 bases each). Germline assignment: CDR1 MNHEY and CDR2 SVGAGI. V lost 2 bases to trimming and J lost 0 bases, with 7 bases between them. The CDR3 has 14 amino acids.